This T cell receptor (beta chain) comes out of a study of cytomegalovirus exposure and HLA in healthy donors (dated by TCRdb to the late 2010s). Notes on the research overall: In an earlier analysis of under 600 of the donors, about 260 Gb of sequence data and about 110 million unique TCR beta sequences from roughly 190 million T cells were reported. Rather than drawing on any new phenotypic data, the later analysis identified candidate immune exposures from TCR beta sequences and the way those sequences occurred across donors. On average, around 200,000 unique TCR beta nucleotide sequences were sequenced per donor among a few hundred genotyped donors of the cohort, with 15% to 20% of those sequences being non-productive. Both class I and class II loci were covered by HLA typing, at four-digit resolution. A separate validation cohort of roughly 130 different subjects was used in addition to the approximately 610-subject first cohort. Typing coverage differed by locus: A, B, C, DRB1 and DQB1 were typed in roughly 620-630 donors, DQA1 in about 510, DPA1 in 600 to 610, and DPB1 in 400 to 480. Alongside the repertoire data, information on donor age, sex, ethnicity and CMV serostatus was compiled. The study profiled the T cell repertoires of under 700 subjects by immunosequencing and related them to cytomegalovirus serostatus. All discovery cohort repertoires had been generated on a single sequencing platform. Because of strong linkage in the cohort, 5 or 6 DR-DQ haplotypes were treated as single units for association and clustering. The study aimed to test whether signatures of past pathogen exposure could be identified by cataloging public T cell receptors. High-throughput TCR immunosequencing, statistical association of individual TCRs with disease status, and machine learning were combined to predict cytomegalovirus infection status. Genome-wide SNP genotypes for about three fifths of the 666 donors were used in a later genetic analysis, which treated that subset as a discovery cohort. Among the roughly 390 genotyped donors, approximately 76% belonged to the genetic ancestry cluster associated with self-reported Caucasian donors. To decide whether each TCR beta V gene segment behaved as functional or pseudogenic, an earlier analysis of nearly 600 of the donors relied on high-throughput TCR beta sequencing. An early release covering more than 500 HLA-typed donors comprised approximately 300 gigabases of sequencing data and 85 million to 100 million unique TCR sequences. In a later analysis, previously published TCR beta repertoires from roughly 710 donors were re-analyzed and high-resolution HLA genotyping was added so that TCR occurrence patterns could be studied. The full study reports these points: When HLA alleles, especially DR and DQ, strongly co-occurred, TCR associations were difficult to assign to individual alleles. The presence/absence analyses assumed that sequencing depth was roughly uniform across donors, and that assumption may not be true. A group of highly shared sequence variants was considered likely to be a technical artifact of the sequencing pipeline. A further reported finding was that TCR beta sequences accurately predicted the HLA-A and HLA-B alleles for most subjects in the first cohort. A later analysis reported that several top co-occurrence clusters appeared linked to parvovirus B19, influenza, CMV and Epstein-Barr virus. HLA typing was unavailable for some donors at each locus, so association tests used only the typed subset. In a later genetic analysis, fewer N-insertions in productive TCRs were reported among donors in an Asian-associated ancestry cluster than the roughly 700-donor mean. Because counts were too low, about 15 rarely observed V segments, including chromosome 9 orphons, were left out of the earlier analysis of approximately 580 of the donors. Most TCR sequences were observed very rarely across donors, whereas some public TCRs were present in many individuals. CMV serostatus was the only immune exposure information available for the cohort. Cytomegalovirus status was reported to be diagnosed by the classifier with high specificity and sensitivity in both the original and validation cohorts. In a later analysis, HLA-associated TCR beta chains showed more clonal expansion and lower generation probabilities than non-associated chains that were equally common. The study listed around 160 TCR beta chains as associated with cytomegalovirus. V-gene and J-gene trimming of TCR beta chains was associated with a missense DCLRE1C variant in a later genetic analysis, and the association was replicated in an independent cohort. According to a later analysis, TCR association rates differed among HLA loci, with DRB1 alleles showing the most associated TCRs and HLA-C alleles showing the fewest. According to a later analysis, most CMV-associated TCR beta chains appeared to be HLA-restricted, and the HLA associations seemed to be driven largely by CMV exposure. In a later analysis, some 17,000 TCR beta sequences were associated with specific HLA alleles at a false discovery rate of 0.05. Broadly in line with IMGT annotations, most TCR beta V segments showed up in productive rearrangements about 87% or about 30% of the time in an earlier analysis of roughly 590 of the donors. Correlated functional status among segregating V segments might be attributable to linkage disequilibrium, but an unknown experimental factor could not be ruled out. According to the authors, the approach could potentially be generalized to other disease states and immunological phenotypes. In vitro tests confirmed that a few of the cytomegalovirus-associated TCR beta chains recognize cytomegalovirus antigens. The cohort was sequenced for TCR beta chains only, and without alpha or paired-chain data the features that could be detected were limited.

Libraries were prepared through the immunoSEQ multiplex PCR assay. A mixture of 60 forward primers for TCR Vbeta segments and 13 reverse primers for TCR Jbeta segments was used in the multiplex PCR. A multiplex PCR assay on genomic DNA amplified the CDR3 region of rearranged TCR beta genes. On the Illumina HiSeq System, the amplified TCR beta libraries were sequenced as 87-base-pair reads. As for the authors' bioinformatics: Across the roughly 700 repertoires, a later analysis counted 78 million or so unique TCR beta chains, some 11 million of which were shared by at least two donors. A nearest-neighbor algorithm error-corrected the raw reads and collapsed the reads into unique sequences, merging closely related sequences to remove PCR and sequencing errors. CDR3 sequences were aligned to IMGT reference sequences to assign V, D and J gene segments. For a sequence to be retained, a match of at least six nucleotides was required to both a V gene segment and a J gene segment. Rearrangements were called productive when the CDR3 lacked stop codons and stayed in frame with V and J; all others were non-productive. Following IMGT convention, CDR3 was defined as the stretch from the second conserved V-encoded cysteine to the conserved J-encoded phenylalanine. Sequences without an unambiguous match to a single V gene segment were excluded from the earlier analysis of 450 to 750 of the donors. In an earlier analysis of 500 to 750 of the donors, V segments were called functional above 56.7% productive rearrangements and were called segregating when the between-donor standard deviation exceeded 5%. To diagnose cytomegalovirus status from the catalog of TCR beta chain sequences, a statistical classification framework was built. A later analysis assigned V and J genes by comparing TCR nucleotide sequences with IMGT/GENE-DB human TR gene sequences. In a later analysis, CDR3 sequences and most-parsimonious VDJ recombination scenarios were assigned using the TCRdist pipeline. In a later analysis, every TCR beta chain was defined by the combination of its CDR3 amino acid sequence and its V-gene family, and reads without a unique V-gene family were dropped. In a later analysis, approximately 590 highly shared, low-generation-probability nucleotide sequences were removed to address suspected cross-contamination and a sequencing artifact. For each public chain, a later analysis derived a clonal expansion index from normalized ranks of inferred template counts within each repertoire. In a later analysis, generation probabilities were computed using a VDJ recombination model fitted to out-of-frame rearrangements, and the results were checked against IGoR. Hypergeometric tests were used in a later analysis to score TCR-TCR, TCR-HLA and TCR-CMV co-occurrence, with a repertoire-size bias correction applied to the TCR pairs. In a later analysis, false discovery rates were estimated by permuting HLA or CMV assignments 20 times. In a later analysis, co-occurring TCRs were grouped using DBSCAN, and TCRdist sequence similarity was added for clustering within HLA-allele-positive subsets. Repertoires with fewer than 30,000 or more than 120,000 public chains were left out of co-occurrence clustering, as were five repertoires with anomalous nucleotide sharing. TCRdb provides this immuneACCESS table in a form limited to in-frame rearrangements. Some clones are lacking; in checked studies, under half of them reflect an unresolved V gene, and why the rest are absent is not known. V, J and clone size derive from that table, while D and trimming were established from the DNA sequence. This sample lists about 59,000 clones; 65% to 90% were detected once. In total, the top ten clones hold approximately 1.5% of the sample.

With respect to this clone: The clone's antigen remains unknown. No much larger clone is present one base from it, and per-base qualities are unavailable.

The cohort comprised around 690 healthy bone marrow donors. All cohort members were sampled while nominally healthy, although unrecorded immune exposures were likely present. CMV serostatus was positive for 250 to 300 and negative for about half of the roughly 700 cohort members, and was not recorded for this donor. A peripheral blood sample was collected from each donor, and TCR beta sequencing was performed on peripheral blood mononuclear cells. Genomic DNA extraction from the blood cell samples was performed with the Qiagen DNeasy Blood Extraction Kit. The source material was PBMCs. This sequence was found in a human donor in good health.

The CDR3 is CASSDRGETQYF. The DNA sequence is as follows: TGTGCCAGCAGTGATCGGGGGGAGACCCAGTACTTC. The chain is encoded by TRBV2 joined to TRBJ2-5; tentative D gene TRBD2, with 6 bases matching. V is clipped by 3 bases and J by 5 bases, and the sequence between their germline boundaries is 7 bases long. According to the germline V gene, CDR1 reads SNHLY and CDR2 reads FYNNEI. Counted from cysteine to phenylalanine, this CDR3 has 12 amino acids. Solely the CDR3 DNA is kept, with 36 bases framed from the first base.